What follows are 15 T cell receptor beta chains derived from one specimen sequenced in a study of T cells in Graves' hyperthyroidism and ophthalmopathy. The investigators amplified TCR beta CDR3 regions from RNA transcripts. RT-PCR in the first round (using the HTBI primer set) targeted the TCR CDR3. TCRdb used MiXCR to reprocess the multiplex PCR reads, holding one entry per CDR3 protein. The sample has fewer than 250,000 distinct CDR3 sequences; approximately 23% are singletons. Sequencing was done on a sample of blood. Receptors originate from a woman in her 40s with Graves' ophthalmopathy.

J is TRBJ2-2 and V is TRBV28, with 9 bases that match TRBD2. Trimming took 7 bases from V and 6 from J; bases not matched to a gene: 6. CDR3 size: 14 residues. Germline CDR1 is MDHEN and CDR2 is SYDVKM. CDR3 region: CASKGSGSAGELFF. As DNA, the CDR3 is TGTGCCAGCAAGGGTAGCGGGAGTGCCGGGGAGCTGTTTTTT.

This clonotype was recorded at least ten times. V usage is TRBV28 and J usage is TRBJ2-7, with TRBD2 matching over 7 bases. The CDR3 covers 14 residues. The germline gives CDR1 MDHEN, CDR2 SYDVKM. V was pared by 7 bases and J by 1 base, with 7 bases of the junction left unmatched. CDR3 protein: CASNRVGGSYEQYF. CDR3 coding DNA: TGTGCCAGCAACCGGGTGGGGGGGTCCTACGAGCAGTACTTC.

This clonotype came up many times. The chain couples TRBV15 to TRBJ1-2, with D unresolved. V gave up 0 bases and J gave up 10 bases, with 12 bases separating them. Looked up from germline, CDR1 is LNHNV and CDR2 is YYDKDF (reference sequence). CDR3 length: 13 amino acids. The CDR3: CATSRDLTGFYTF. The CDR3 DNA sequence: TGTGCCACCAGCAGAGATCTTACCGGGTTCTACACCTTC. The full variable domain, completed using reference TRBV15 and TRBJ1-2, is DAMVIQNPRYQVTQFGKPVTLSCSQTLNHNVMYWYQQKSSQAPKLLFHYYDKDFNNEADTPDNFQSRRPNTSFCFLDIRSPGLGDTAMYLCATSRDLTGFYTFGSGTRLTVV.

Of note for this clonotype: The junction shows a germline mismatch at one end, possibly a read error. V usage is TRBV7-8 and J usage is TRBJ2-7, with TRBD1 matching 9 bases. The CDR3 extends over 15 amino acids. Germline CDR1 SGHVS, CDR2 FQNEAQ. This chain's CDR3 is CVSSLAGQGPYEQYF. CDR3 DNA sequence: TGTGTCAGCAGCTTAGCTGGACAGGGGCCCTACGAGCAGTACTTC.

Many counts were recorded for this clonotype. The chain uses TRBV6-5 and TRBJ2-4; D unresolved. CDR3 length: 15 amino acids. The V end lost 6 bases, the J end lost 1 base, and 13 bases lay between the germline ends. Germline V gene lookup returns CDR1 MNHEY and CDR2 SVGAGI. The CDR3 loop reads CASRAPEWAKNIQYF. CDR3 sequence (DNA): TGTGCCAGCAGGGCGCCGGAATGGGCCAAAAACATTCAGTACTTC.

This clonotype was counted only a few times. The genes are TRBV3-1 and TRBJ2-5; a possible D gene is TRBD1 (5 bases). CDR1 LGHDT and CDR2 YNNKEL come from the germline V gene (reference sequence). CDR3 length equals 14 residues. The V and J ends lost 4 bases and 2 bases respectively, with 11 bases between them. CDR3 DNA sequence: TGTGCCAGCAGCCCCTGGACATCTCAAGAGACCCAGTACTTC. Encoded protein: CASSPWTSQETQYF.

In its sample, this clonotype was seen many times. The gene calls are TRBV7-9 and TRBJ1-5, with TRBD1 matching over 8 bases. Per the germline V gene, CDR1 is SEHNR and CDR2 is FQNEAQ (reference sequence). V lost 8 bases and J lost 7; bases outside the gene matches: 7. The length of the CDR3 is 13 residues. CDR3 sequence (DNA): TGTGCCAGCGCCGACAGGGGAGGGCAGCCCCAGCATTTT. Protein product: CASADRGGQPQHF.

J is TRBJ1-1 and V is TRBV11-2; the match to TRBD1 covers 8 bases. This CDR3 contains 16 residues. The trim removed 0 bases at V and 4 bases at J, leaving 7 bases unmatched. CDR1 is SGHAT and CDR2 is FQNNGV in the germline V gene. In DNA form, the CDR3 reads TGTGCCAGCAGCTTAGATCGAACAGGGGGAGGCACTGAAGCTTTCTTT. Amino acids: CASSLDRTGGGTEAFF.

The sample holds many counts of this clonotype. Here the CDR3 reads CAISAGDEQYF. CDR3 bases: TGTGCCATCAGTGCGGGCGACGAGCAGTACTTC. V usage is TRBV10-3 and J usage is TRBJ2-7; D remains ambiguous. The CDR3 length is 11 residues. V was shortened by 4 bases and J by 5 bases, with 6 bases between the two germline ends. Germline assignment: CDR1 ENHRY and CDR2 SYGVKD.

This clonotype was counted many times. V usage is TRBV12-3 or TRBV12-4 and J usage is TRBJ1-6; D remains unclear. V lost 5 bases and J lost 6, with 14 bases in between. This CDR3 spans 15 amino acids. CDR3 nucleotides: TGTGCCAGCAGTCGGAATGGACGGGGTAATTCACCCCTCCACTTT. Translating gives CASSRNGRGNSPLHF.

This clonotype was seen many times. This rearrangement joins TRBV5-1 to TRBJ1-1, with D maybe TRBD1 (5 bases). V shed 0 bases and J shed 2 bases, with 11 bases lying between them. Germline CDR1 is SGHRS and CDR2 is YFSETQ. The CDR3 sequence is 15 residues long. The CDR3 is CASSLGGHRNTEAFF. In DNA, the CDR3 is TGCGCCAGCAGCTTGGGCGGACACCGAAACACTGAAGCTTTCTTT. The full variable domain, with the rest looked up from reference TRBV5-1 and TRBJ1-1, is KAGVTQTPRYLIKTRGQQVTLSCSPISGHRSVSWYQQTPGQGLQFLFEYFSETQRNKGNFPGRFSGRQFSNSRSEMNVSTLELGDSALYLCASSLGGHRNTEAFFGQGTRLTVV.

This clonotype has a count of ten or more. This chain connects TRBV11-2 to TRBJ2-7; D is unresolved. CDR3 length: 14 amino acids. Trimming took off 1 base at V and 1 base at J, with 8 bases between the two ends. Germline lookup yields CDR1 SGHAT and CDR2 FQNNGV. Here the CDR3 reads CASSLVVQSYEQYF. CDR3 in DNA: TGTGCCAGCAGCTTAGTAGTCCAGTCCTACGAGCAGTACTTC.

The chain links TRBV6-2 or TRBV6-3 to TRBJ1-5, with a tentative D call TRBD1 (5 bases). From germline, CDR1 is MNHEY and CDR2 SVGEGT. The germline V and J ends were trimmed by 2 bases and 4 bases, with 9 bases remaining between them. This CDR3 spans 14 amino acids. The chain's CDR3 is CASSYRWGNQPQHF. Written as DNA, the CDR3 is TGTGCCAGCAGTTACAGGTGGGGGAATCAGCCCCAGCATTTT.

The chain recombines TRBV27 with TRBJ1-1; the match to TRBD1 covers 7 bases. This CDR3 has 16 amino acids. The germline V gene has CDR1 MNHEY and CDR2 SMNVEV (reference sequence). V lost 8 bases, J lost 5 bases, and 17 bases stayed unmatched. CDR3: CASCNQGRGLVTEAFF. The CDR3 DNA is TGTGCCAGCTGTAATCAGGGCAGGGGGTTAGTAACTGAAGCTTTCTTT.

In this sample, this clonotype turned up many times. The J gene is TRBJ2-7, the V gene TRBV20-1, with 10 nucleotides matching TRBD2. Germline V lookup: CDR1 DFQATT, CDR2 SNEGSKA (reference sequence). CDR3 length: 14 residues. The J segment lost 0 bases and the V segment lost 7 bases, leaving 6 bases of the junction unmatched. CDR3 sequence reads: CSGTSSGSSYEQYF. The CDR3 region has the DNA TGCAGTGGCACCTCTAGCGGGAGCTCCTACGAGCAGTACTTC.